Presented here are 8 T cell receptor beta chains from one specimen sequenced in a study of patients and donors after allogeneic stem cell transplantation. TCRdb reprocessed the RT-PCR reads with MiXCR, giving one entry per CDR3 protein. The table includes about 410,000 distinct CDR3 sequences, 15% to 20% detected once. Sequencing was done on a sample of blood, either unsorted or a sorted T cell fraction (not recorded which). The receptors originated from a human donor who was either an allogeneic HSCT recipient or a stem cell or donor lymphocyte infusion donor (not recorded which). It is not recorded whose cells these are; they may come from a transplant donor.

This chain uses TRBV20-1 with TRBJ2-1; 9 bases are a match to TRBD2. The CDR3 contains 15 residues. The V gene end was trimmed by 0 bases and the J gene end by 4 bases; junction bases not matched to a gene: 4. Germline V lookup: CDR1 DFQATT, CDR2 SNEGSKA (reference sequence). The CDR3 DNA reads TGCAGTGCTAGAGATCGACTAGCGGTTTACAATGAGCAGTTCTTC. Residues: CSARDRLAVYNEQFF.

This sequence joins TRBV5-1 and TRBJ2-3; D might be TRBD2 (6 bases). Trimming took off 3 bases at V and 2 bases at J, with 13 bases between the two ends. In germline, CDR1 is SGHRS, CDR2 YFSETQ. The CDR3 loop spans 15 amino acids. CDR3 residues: CASSSGDFLTDTQYF. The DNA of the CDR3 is TGCGCCAGCAGCTCGGGGGACTTCCTCACAGATACGCAGTATTTT.

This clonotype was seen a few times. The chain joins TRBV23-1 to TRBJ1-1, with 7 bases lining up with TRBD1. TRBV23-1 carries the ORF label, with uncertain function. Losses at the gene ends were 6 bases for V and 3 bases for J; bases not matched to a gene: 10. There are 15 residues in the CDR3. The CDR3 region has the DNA TGCGCCAGCAGCCTAACAGGGGAAGCGGACACTGAAGCTTTCTTT. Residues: CASSLTGEADTEAFF.

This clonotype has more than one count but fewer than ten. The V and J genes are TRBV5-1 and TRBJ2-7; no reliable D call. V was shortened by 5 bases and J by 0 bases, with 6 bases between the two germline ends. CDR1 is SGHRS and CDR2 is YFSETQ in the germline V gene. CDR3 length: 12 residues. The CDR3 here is CASRGYSYEQYF. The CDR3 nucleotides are TGCGCCAGCAGGGGCTACTCCTACGAGCAGTACTTC.

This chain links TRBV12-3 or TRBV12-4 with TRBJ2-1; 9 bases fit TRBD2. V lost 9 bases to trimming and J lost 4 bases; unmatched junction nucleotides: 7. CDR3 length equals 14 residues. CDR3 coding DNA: TGTGCCAGTAAAGCGGGGGGAGGATACAATGAGCAGTTCTTC. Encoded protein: CASKAGGGYNEQFF.

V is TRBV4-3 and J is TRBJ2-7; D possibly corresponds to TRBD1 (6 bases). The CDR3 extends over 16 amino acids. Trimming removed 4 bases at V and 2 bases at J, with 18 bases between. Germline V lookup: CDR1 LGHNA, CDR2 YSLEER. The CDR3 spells CASSRNVGTQTYEQYF. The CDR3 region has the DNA TGCGCCAGCAGCCGGAACGTCGGGACACAGACCTACGAGCAGTACTTC.

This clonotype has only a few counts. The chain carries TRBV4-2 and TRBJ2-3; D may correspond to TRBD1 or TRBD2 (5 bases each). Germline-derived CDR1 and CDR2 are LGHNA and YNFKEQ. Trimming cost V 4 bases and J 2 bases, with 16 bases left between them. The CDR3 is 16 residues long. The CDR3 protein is CASSPRGRAFTDTQYF. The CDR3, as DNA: TGTGCCAGCAGCCCGAGGGGTAGAGCGTTCACAGATACGCAGTATTTT.

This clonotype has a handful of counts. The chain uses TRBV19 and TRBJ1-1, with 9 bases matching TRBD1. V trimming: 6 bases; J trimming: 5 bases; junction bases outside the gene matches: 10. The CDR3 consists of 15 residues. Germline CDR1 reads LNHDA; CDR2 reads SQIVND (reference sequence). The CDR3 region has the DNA TGTGCCAGTAGAGGGACAGGGCTCTTTGAGACTGAAGCTTTCTTT. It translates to CASRGTGLFETEAFF.